The 7 T cell receptor beta chains below all came from one sample that was sequenced in a study of sequential checkpoint blockade in melanoma. Treatment noted: randomized to nivolumab then ipilimumab (arm A) or the reverse (arm B). Sequenced by immunoSEQ multiplex PCR; TCRdb stores in-frame clones only, minus some. The sample yields approximately 10,000 clones, about 86% seen once. The sample was CD8+ T cells sorted from blood (inferred from file names), taken from a patient given nivolumab and ipilimumab in sequence. The receptors shown here come from a human donor with melanoma.

The V and J genes are TRBV4-3 and TRBJ2-3; 9 nucleotides match TRBD1. CDR3 size: 15 residues. Germline trimming cut 5 bases from V and 4 bases from J; bases unmatched to any gene: 7. CDR1 and CDR2 from the germline V gene are LGHNA and YSLEER. The CDR3 loop is CASSSGTGTADTQYF. CDR3 nucleotides: TGCGCCAGCAGCTCCGGGACAGGGACCGCAGATACGCAGTATTTT.

The V gene is TRBV4-3, the J gene TRBJ2-3; 11 nucleotides line up with TRBD2. The CDR3 runs to 18 residues. V lost 4 bases and J lost 2; bases outside the gene matches: 11. The germline CDR1 and CDR2 sequences are LGHNA and YSLEER. CDR3 amino acids: CASSPSPLAGEYTDTQYF. The DNA of the CDR3 is TGCGCCAGCAGCCCTTCTCCACTAGCGGGGGAGTACACAGATACGCAGTATTTT.

The chain is built from TRBV19 and TRBJ2-7; D is unclear. Per germline, CDR1 LNHDA and CDR2 SQIVND (reference sequence). This CDR3 region has 13 residues. Trimming removed 3 bases from V and 3 bases from J, with 9 bases in between. The DNA for the CDR3 is TGTGCCAGTAGTATTACAGCACACTACGAGCAGTACTTC. This sequence encodes CASSITAHYEQYF.

This rearrangement joins TRBV29-1 to TRBJ1-4; TRBD1 aligns across 8 bases. The junction had 7 bases not matched to a gene; V was cut back by 2 bases and J by 14 bases. This CDR3 spans 12 amino acids. Germline V CDR1 and CDR2: SQVTM, ANQGSEA. CDR3 loop: CSVEYNRGFLFF. In DNA form, the CDR3 reads TGCAGCGTTGAATACAACAGGGGGTTTCTGTTTTTT.

The rearrangement joins TRBV6-5 to TRBJ1-1, with TRBD1 as a possible D gene (6 bases). Germline values: CDR1 MNHEY, CDR2 SVGAGI. Trimming left V 6 bases short and J 1 base short, with 15 bases between. The CDR3 spans 15 residues. This CDR3 reads CASSTRGSGNTEAFF. DNA of the CDR3: TGTGCCAGCAGCACCAGGGGTTCGGGGAACACTGAAGCTTTCTTT.

This clone was observed a single time. The rearrangement joins TRBV6-5 to TRBJ2-3; 11 nucleotides match TRBD2. Germline lookup yields CDR1 MNHEY and CDR2 SVGAGI. CDR3 length: 15 residues. The J segment lost 2 bases and the V segment lost 6 bases, leaving 4 bases of the junction unmatched. This CDR3 is CASRMTSGDTDTQYF. The CDR3 DNA reads as TGTGCCAGCAGGATGACTAGCGGGGACACAGATACGCAGTATTTT.

The chain combines TRBV9 with TRBJ1-1; TRBD1 matches 11 bases. CDR3 length equals 17 residues. Germline V gene lookup returns CDR1 SGDLS and CDR2 YYNGEE. The trim removed 3 bases at V and 1 base at J, leaving 8 bases unmatched. The CDR3 DNA reads TGTGCCAGCAGCGCCCGGACAGGGGGCAGTGGGAACACTGAAGCTTTCTTT. This translates into CASSARTGGSGNTEAFF.